Below are 18 T cell receptor beta chains sequenced from a single sample in a study of blood T cell repertoires in COVID-19. Only in-frame clones appear in the TCRdb table, and some are missing; sequencing was by immunoSEQ multiplex PCR. The profile shows about 200,000 clones, 88% of them singletons. The sequenced material came from peripheral blood. The receptor set was obtained from a man aged 18 to 35 with active or convalescent COVID-19.

V usage is TRBV6-1 and J usage is TRBJ1-2, with 8 bases identical to TRBD1. This CDR3 is built from 15 residues. Germline V gene data show CDR1 as MNHNS and CDR2 as SASEGT. The junction had 10 bases not matched to a gene; V was cut back by 2 bases and J by 8 bases. Here the CDR3 DNA reads TGTGCCAGCAGTGAACTTCTGGCAGGGGGCAACGGCTACACCTTC. This sequence encodes CASSELLAGGNGYTF.

The J gene is TRBJ2-7, the V gene TRBV7-9; D gene unclear. Germline CDR1 and CDR2: SEHNR and FQNEAQ (reference sequence). The length of the CDR3 is 14 residues. V shed 3 bases and J shed 3 bases, with 12 bases lying between them. CDR3 sequence: CASSFTERVYEQYF. The CDR3, as DNA: TGTGCCAGCAGCTTTACTGAACGAGTCTACGAGCAGTACTTC.

This chain links TRBV7-8 with TRBJ2-3, with D possibly TRBD2 on 6 matching bases. V dropped 1 base and J dropped 2 bases, with 7 bases sitting between them. The CDR3 runs to 14 residues. Germline V gene sequence: CDR1 SGHVS, CDR2 FQNEAQ. The CDR3 nucleotides are TGTGCCAGCAGCTTAGGGACTAACACAGATACGCAGTATTTT. This translates into CASSLGTNTDTQYF. Looking up the rest from reference TRBV7-8 and TRBJ2-3 gives the full variable domain: GAGVSQSPRYKVAKRGQDVALRCDPISGHVSLFWYQQALGQGPEFLTYFQNEAQLDKSGLPSDRFFAERPEGSVSTLKIQRTQQEDSAVYLCASSLGTNTDTQYFGPGTRLTVL.

This clone is a singleton in its sample. The sample holds other DNA sequences that translate to the same CDR3. The chain recombines TRBV12-3 or TRBV12-4 with TRBJ1-1; no reliable D call. This CDR3 is 13 amino acids long. V was pared by 2 bases and J by 1 base, with 5 bases between. This chain's CDR3 is CASSLSGNTEAFF. CDR3 nucleotides: TGTGCCAGCAGTTTATCAGGGAACACTGAAGCTTTCTTT.

The chain links TRBV7-2 to TRBJ1-1, with D tentatively TRBD1 (5 bases). V was cut by 1 base and J by 4 bases, with 10 bases left in between. The germline CDR1 and CDR2 sequences are SGHTA and FQGNSA. CDR3 size: 14 residues. The CDR3 DNA sequence: TGTGCCAGCAGCTTAGTGGGGGGGGGCACTGAAGCTTTCTTT. Translating gives CASSLVGGGTEAFF.

V and J are TRBV4-3 and TRBJ2-5; TRBD2 is a possible D gene (5 bases). V gave up 4 bases and J gave up 5 bases, with 14 bases separating them. The CDR3 is 14 amino acids. In germline, CDR1 is LGHNA, CDR2 YSLEER. CDR3 sequence (DNA): TGCGCCAGCAGCCCCGGGATCGTGGGGGAGACCCAGTACTTC. It is translated as CASSPGIVGETQYF.

This chain joins TRBV5-6 and TRBJ2-1, with 8 bases matching TRBD1. The trim removed 0 bases at V and 5 bases at J, leaving 4 bases unmatched. This CDR3 spans 15 amino acids. Germline CDR1 SGHDT, CDR2 YYEEEE. CDR3 region: CASSLVAGGHNEQFF. CDR3 sequence (DNA): TGTGCCAGCAGCTTGGTGGCAGGGGGCCACAATGAGCAGTTCTTC.

The chain employs TRBV7-9 and TRBJ1-3, with D possibly TRBD1 on 6 matching bases. Per germline, CDR1 SEHNR and CDR2 FQNEAQ (reference sequence). CDR3 length: 18 amino acids. V lost 4 bases to trimming and J lost 0 bases, with 19 bases between them. The CDR3 nucleotides are TGTGCCAGCAGCTCATCGGGCGGGGGCCTAAACTCTGGAAACACCATATATTTT. Protein sequence: CASSSSGGGLNSGNTIYF.

This clone has only a few counts. The chain joins TRBV7-2 to TRBJ2-3, with 9 bases matching TRBD1. V was clipped by 5 bases and J by 5 bases; unmatched bases: 11. The CDR3 is 16 amino acids. Germline V gene lookup returns CDR1 SGHTA and CDR2 FQGNSA. CDR3 in amino acids: CASSPYRGLERDTQYF. The CDR3 DNA sequence: TGTGCCAGCAGCCCTTACAGGGGGCTAGAAAGAGATACGCAGTATTTT.

This clone was seen just once. The chain links TRBV27 to TRBJ1-1; D not resolved. The germline V gene has CDR1 MNHEY and CDR2 SMNVEV (reference sequence). V was cut by 0 bases and J by 8 bases, with 16 bases left in between. The CDR3 sequence is 15 residues long. The CDR3 coding sequence is TGTGCCAGCAGTTTATCGACCGGGGTGGGCTCCGAAGCTTTCTTT. This encodes CASSLSTGVGSEAFF.

V and J are TRBV19 and TRBJ1-2; maybe TRBD1 (6 bases). The ends were cut back, 1 base at V and 4 bases at J, with 13 bases in the middle. Germline V gives CDR1 LNHDA, CDR2 SQIVND (reference sequence). This CDR3 comprises 15 residues. Here the CDR3 DNA reads TGTGCCAGTAGTATAGGGCCCGGACAGAGCTATGGCTACACCTTC. The encoded protein is CASSIGPGQSYGYTF.

Ten or more counts support this clone. The CDR3 region is CASSWGTGYEQYF. The DNA for the CDR3 is TGTGCCAGCAGTTGGGGGACTGGCTACGAGCAGTACTTC. The chain couples TRBV6-5 to TRBJ2-7; D is possibly TRBD2 (6 bases). From germline, CDR1 is MNHEY and CDR2 SVGAGI. V lost 4 bases, J lost 3 bases, and 10 bases lay in between. The CDR3 runs to 13 residues.

The rearrangement joins TRBV7-2 to TRBJ2-7; 12 nucleotides agree with TRBD2. CDR1 and CDR2 (germline): SGHTA, FQGNSA. The CDR3 extends over 14 amino acids. The ends lost 1 base at V and 6 bases at J; junction bases unmatched: 1. CDR3 loop: CASSLGLAGVEQYF. The CDR3 nucleotides are TGTGCCAGCAGCTTAGGACTAGCGGGAGTCGAGCAGTACTTC.

This chain connects TRBV18 to TRBJ1-2; 11 bases map to TRBD1. V gave up 3 bases and J gave up 8 bases; unmatched junction bases: 5. CDR1 and CDR2 from the germline V gene are KGHSH and LQKENI. The CDR3 has 14 residues. The CDR3 sequence: CASSPGQGAEGYTF. The CDR3 nucleotides are TGTGCCAGCTCACCTGGACAGGGGGCCGAGGGCTACACCTTC.

This clone has just a few counts. The sample contains more than one DNA sequence encoding this CDR3. The chain combines TRBV6-2 or TRBV6-3 with TRBJ2-1; 9 bases match TRBD2. Per the germline V gene, CDR1 is MNHEY and CDR2 is SVGEGT. Trimming took 6 bases from V and 6 from J; bases not matched to a gene: 9. This CDR3 has 15 residues. CDR3 DNA sequence: TGTGCCAGCAGCTCCCGTCTAGCGGGACTCAATGAGCAGTTCTTC. This gives the protein CASSSRLAGLNEQFF.

The rearrangement links TRBV28 to TRBJ1-5, with TRBD1 matching 7 bases. The J segment lost 6 bases and the V segment lost 3 bases, leaving 8 bases of the junction unmatched. The CDR3 runs 15 residues. The germline CDR1 and CDR2 sequences are MDHEN and SYDVKM. The DNA of the CDR3 is TGTGCCAGCAGTTTGGGGACAGCGTGGGGTCAGCCCCAGCATTTT. Amino acid sequence: CASSLGTAWGQPQHF.

The V call is TRBV21-1, the J call TRBJ2-7; the D call of TRBD2 is as the table states it, not checked on the DNA. TRBV21-1 corresponds to a pseudogene. The CDR3 totals 17 residues. For the CDR3, the DNA is TGTGCCAGCAGCACAATACCCGGGACTAGCGGGAGATACGAGCAGTACTTC. Translated: CASSTIPGTSGRYEQYF.

The chain combines TRBV19 with TRBJ1-4, with 7 bases fitting TRBD1. Germline V gene data show CDR1 as LNHDA and CDR2 as SQIVND (reference sequence). CDR3 length equals 17 residues. The V segment lost 7 bases and the J segment 0 bases; nucleotides outside the gene matches: 11. The CDR3 spells CASTLTGNGPTNEKLFF. CDR3 DNA: TGTGCCAGTACCCTGACAGGGAACGGCCCAACTAATGAAAAACTGTTTTTT.